Presented here are 10 T cell receptor beta chains from one specimen sequenced in a study of beta chain features in type 1 diabetes. The study reverse transcribed the entire isolated RNA, so it sequenced expressed TCRB transcripts. TCRdb's table, derived via immunoSEQ multiplex PCR, lists solely in-frame clones and lacks some. Among roughly 230,000 clones listed, 7.5% to 10% were seen once. The sequenced material came from naive CD4+ T cells from blood. These receptor sequences come from a woman aged 18-30 years in good health.

This clone was observed a few times. Other nucleotide sequences in the sample specify the same CDR3. The chain carries TRBV5-1 and TRBJ2-1; 9 nucleotides line up with TRBD2. CDR1 SGHRS and CDR2 YFSETQ come from the germline V gene. The CDR3 loop spans 16 amino acids. V was pared by 1 base and J by 2 bases, with 4 bases of the junction left unmatched. CDR3 nucleotide sequence: TGCGCCAGCAGCTTGACGACTAGCGGCCCCTACAATGAGCAGTTCTTC. Translation gives CASSLTTSGPYNEQFF.

This sequence joins TRBV18 and TRBJ1-2, with D maybe TRBD1 (6 bases). Germline V gene sequence: CDR1 KGHSH, CDR2 LQKENI. The CDR3 runs to 14 residues. V lost 1 base to trimming and J lost 5 bases, with 11 bases between them. CDR3 in amino acids: CASSPQQGRYGYTF. CDR3 DNA: TGTGCCAGCTCACCACAACAGGGCCGATATGGCTACACCTTC.

In DNA form, the CDR3 reads TGTGCCAGCAGCCCGCGGGGGCAGGGCAACAATGAGCAGTTCTTC. It yields the protein CASSPRGQGNNEQFF. The chain links TRBV6-5 to TRBJ2-1, with a possible D match to TRBD2 (7 bases). The germline V and J ends were trimmed by 6 bases and 5 bases, with 17 bases remaining between them. This CDR3 is 15 amino acids long. The germline gives CDR1 MNHEY, CDR2 SVGAGI.

A few counts support this clone. The CDR3 loop reads CASGGRGDIQYF. CDR3 in DNA: TGTGCCAGCGGGGGGCGGGGGGACATTCAGTACTTC. The rearrangement links TRBV6-5 to TRBJ2-4; 8 positions match TRBD2. Germline values: CDR1 MNHEY, CDR2 SVGAGI. The CDR3 runs to 12 residues. V was pared by 8 bases and J by 8 bases, with 5 bases of the junction left unmatched.

This clone was found many times. The chain recombines TRBV11-2 with TRBJ2-1; the D gene is possibly TRBD1 (5 bases). This CDR3 is 14 amino acids long. Germline V gene sequence: CDR1 SGHAT, CDR2 FQNNGV. With 5 bases removed from V and 6 bases from J, the gap between germline ends came to 14 bases. CDR3 amino acids: CASSTQGASNEQFF. Written as DNA, the CDR3 is TGTGCCAGCAGCACCCAAGGGGCAAGCAATGAGCAGTTCTTC.

The genes are TRBV30 and TRBJ1-5; D is possibly TRBD1 (6 bases). This CDR3 is 14 amino acids long. V gave up 2 bases and J gave up 3 bases, with 11 bases separating them. Germline CDR1 GTSNPN, CDR2 SVGIG (reference sequence). The CDR3 region has the DNA TGTGCCTGGAGTCGCACAGGGATCAATCAGCCCCAGCATTTT. This sequence encodes CAWSRTGINQPQHF.

This clone was counted only a few times. The chain joins TRBV11-2 to TRBJ1-2; D is ambiguous. The CDR3 is made up of 13 amino acids. Trimming pared 0 bases from V and 7 bases from J, leaving 9 bases between. Per germline, CDR1 SGHAT and CDR2 FQNNGV. The CDR3, as DNA: TGTGCCAGCAGCTTAGATCGGTTGTTTGGCTACACCTTC. Its translation is CASSLDRLFGYTF. The full variable domain, its missing parts supplied by reference TRBV11-2 and TRBJ1-2, is EAGVAQSPRYKIIEKRQSVAFWCNPISGHATLYWYQQILGQGPKLLIQFQNNGVVDDSQLPKDRFSAERLKGVDSTLKIQPAKLEDSAVYLCASSLDRLFGYTFGSGTRLTVV.

The rearrangement uses TRBV11-2 and TRBJ1-6; no clear D. The CDR3 length is 13 residues. V was pared by 0 bases and J by 7 bases, with 4 bases between. CDR1 is SGHAT and CDR2 is FQNNGV in the germline V gene. In DNA, the CDR3 is TGTGCCAGCAGCTTAGACAGAAATTCACCCCTCCACTTT. This encodes CASSLDRNSPLHF.

This clone showed up just a few times. The chain carries TRBV5-1 and TRBJ2-7, with a weak D call TRBD2 (5 bases). The CDR3 is 14 amino acids. CDR1 SGHRS and CDR2 YFSETQ come from the germline V gene. V lost 6 bases and J 4 bases, leaving 17 bases between the germline ends. CDR3 sequence reads: CASTVEGGGYEQYF. CDR3 in DNA: TGCGCCAGCACTGTCGAGGGTGGAGGTTACGAGCAGTACTTC.

There are a few counts of this clone. This rearrangement joins TRBV18 to TRBJ1-6, with 7 bases lining up with TRBD1. The germline gives CDR1 KGHSH, CDR2 LQKENI. With V trimmed by 3 bases and J by 2 bases, 7 bases remained unmatched. This CDR3 is built from 17 residues. CDR3 nucleotide sequence: TGTGCCAGCTCACCTAGGGCCGGGACAGCCTATAATTCACCCCTCCACTTT. Its protein is CASSPRAGTAYNSPLHF.